This TCR beta chain was obtained from a study of regulatory T cells in long-lasting Graves disease. Findings and limits, study-wide: Gene preferences differed: TRBV28, TRBJ1-2, TRBJ2-5 in persistent cases.

iRepertoire HTBI primers and Arm-PCR of CDR3 regions built TCR beta libraries. MiXCR was run by TCRdb on the multiplex PCR reads, yielding one entry per CDR3 protein. In the table there are roughly 520,000 distinct CDR3 sequences, 12% of which are singletons. Time point specified: newly diagnosed GD, antithyroid drugs for less than 3 months. With RNA extracted from PBMCs as input, the TCR library was made. In each case, Graves' disease was diagnosed per American Thyroid Association guidelines. V gave up 7 bases and J gave up 2 bases, with 15 bases separating them. The CDR3 length is 15 residues. This clonotype was seen ten or more times. Its antigen is unidentified. The data were also submitted as part of a second study, on T cells in Graves' hyperthyroidism and ophthalmopathy. That paper states: Not enrolled were patients with uncontrolled infection, other autoimmune disease, pregnancy or lactation. Model-based prediction identified ophthalmopathy a median 6.5 months prior to its onset.

The sequence was collected from a woman aged 25 to 39 with Graves disease. The sample was peripheral blood mononuclear cells (PBMCs), taken at new diagnosis, from a patient treated with antithyroid drugs. The chain is built from TRBV12-3 or TRBV12-4 and TRBJ1-5, with a weak D call TRBD1 (5 bases). The CDR3 loop is CASTQGQGGNQPQHF. The DNA for the CDR3 is TGTGCCAGCACCCAGGGTCAGGGTGGCAATCAGCCCCAGCATTTT.